This TCR beta chain was observed in a study of shared clonotypes between healthy human individuals. Naivety among CD8 cells was defined by CD45RO negativity and positive CCR7 selection, thereby excluding terminally differentiated effector memory CD45RA+ cells. Sequenced by immunoSEQ multiplex PCR; TCRdb stores in-frame clones only, minus some. The table lists about 2.2 million clones, under 95% of them singletons, with under 2% in the top ten. Study results and limitations: Large depth notwithstanding, sorted-subset sequencing proved incomplete by rarefaction.

Concerning this clone: Its antigen is unidentified. Other DNA sequences from this sample encode an identical CDR3 as well.

Deletions cut 4 bases from V and 2 bases from J, with 9 bases between. Germline-derived CDR1 and CDR2 are SGHDT and YYEEEE. The length of the CDR3 is 13 residues. The sample comprised naive CD8+ T cells from PBMCs. The receptor comes from a man aged 18 to 35 in good health. Some clones in this sample may be carry-over from other donors' samples. The J gene is TRBJ1-2, the V gene TRBV5-6; possibly TRBD1 for D (5 bases). The CDR3 reads CASSLGGNYGYTF. In DNA, the CDR3 is TGTGCCAGCAGCCTGGGGGGGAACTATGGCTACACCTTC.